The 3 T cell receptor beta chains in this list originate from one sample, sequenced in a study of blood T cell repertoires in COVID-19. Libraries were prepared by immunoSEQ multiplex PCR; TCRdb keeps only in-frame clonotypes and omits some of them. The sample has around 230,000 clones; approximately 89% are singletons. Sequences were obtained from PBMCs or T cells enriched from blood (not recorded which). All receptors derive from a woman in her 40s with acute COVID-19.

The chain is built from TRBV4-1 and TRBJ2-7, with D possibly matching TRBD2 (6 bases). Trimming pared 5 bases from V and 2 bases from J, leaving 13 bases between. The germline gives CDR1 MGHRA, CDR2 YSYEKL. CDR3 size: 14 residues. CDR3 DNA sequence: TGCGCCAGCAGCATCCGGGACTCCCCCTACGAGCAGTACTTC. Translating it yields CASSIRDSPYEQYF.

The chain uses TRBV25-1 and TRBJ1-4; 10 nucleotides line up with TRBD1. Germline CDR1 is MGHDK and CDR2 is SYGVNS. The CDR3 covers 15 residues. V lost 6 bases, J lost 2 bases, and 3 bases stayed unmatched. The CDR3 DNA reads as TGTGCCAGCAGCAGGACAGGGGGTACTAATGAAAAACTGTTTTTT. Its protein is CASSRTGGTNEKLFF. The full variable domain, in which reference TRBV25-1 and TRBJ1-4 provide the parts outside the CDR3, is EADIYQTPRYLVIGTGKKITLECSQTMGHDKMYWYQQDPGMELHLIHYSYGVNSTEKGDLSSESTVSRIRTEHFPLTLESARPSHTSQYLCASSRTGGTNEKLFFGSGTQLSVL.

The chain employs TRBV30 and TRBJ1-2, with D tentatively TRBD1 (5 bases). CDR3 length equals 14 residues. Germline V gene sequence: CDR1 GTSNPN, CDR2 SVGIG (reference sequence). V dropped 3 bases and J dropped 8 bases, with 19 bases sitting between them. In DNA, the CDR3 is TGTGCCTGGAGGTACCCCAGGGCGAGTGGAGGCTACACCTTC. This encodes CAWRYPRASGGYTF.